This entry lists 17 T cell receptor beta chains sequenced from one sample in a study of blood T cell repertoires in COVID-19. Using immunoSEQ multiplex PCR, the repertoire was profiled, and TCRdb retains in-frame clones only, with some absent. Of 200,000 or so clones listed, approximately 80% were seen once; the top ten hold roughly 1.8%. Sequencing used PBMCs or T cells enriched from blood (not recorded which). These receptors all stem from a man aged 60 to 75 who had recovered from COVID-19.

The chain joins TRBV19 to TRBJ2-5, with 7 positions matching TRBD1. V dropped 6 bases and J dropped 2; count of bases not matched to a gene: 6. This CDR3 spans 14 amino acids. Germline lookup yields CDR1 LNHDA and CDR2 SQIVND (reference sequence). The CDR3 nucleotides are TGTGCCAGTAGAAACAGGGGTAGGCAAGAGACCCAGTACTTC. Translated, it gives CASRNRGRQETQYF.

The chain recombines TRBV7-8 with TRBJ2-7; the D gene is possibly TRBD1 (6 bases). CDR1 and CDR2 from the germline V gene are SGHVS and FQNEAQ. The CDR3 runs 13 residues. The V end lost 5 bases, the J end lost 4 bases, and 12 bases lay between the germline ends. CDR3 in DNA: TGTGCCAGCAGCCAAACAGGGATGTACGAGCAGTACTTC. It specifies CASSQTGMYEQYF. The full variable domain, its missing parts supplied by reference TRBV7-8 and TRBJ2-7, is GAGVSQSPRYKVAKRGQDVALRCDPISGHVSLFWYQQALGQGPEFLTYFQNEAQLDKSGLPSDRFFAERPEGSVSTLKIQRTQQEDSAVYLCASSQTGMYEQYFGPGTRLTVT.

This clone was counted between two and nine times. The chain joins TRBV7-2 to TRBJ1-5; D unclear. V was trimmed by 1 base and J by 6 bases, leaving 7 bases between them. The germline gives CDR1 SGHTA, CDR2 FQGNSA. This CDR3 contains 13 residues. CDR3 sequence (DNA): TGTGCCAGCAGCTTAGAATTGGCTCAGCCCCAGCATTTT. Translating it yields CASSLELAQPQHF. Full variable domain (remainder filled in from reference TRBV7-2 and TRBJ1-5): GAGVSQSPSNKVTEKGKDVELRCDPISGHTALYWYRQSLGQGLEFLIYFQGNSAPDKSGLPSDRFSAERTGGSVSTLTIQRTQQEDSAVYLCASSLELAQPQHFGDGTRLSIL.

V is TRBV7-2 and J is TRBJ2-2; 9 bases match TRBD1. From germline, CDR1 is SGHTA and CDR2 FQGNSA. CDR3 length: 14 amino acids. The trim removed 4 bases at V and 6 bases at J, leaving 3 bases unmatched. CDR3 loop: CASSSRTGAGELFF. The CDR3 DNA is TGTGCCAGCAGCTCCAGGACAGGGGCCGGGGAGCTGTTTTTT.

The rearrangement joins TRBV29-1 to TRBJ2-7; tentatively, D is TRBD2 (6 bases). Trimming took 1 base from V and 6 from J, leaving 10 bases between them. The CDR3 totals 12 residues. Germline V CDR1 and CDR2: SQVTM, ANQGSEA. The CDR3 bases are TGCAGCGTTGAAGTCCAGGGAGGCGAGCAGTACTTC. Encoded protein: CSVEVQGGEQYF.

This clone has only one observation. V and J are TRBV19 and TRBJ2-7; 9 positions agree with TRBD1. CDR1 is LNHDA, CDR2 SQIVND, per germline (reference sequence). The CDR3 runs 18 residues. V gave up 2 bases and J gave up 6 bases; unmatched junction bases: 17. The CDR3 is CASSINRDRATGVGEQYF. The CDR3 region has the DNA TGTGCCAGTAGTATAAACCGGGACAGGGCAACCGGGGTAGGCGAGCAGTACTTC.

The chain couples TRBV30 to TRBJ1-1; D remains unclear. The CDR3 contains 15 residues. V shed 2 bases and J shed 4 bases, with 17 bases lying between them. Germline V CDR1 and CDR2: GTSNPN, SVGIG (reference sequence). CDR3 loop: CAWSRGVARPTEAFF. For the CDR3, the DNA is TGTGCCTGGAGTCGCGGGGTGGCCAGGCCCACTGAAGCTTTCTTT.

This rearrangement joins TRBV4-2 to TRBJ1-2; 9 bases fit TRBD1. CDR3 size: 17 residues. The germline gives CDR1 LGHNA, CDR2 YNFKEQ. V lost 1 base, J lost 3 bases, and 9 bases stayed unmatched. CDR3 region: CASSQVERRQGDYGYTF. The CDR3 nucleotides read TGTGCCAGCAGCCAAGTGGAACGACGACAGGGGGACTATGGCTACACCTTC.

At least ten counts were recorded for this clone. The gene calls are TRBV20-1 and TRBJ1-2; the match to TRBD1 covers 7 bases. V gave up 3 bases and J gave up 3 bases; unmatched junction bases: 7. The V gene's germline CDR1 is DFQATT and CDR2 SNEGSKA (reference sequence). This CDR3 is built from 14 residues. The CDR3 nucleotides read TGCAGTGCTAGTCAACAGGGGCTTGACTATGGCTACACCTTC. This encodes CSASQQGLDYGYTF.

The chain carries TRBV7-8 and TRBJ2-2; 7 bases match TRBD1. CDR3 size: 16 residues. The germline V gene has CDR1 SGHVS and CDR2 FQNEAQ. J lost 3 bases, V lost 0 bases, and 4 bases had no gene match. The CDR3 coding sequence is TGTGCCAGCAGCTTAGCGGGGACAGAATACACCGGGGAGCTGTTTTTT. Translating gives CASSLAGTEYTGELFF.

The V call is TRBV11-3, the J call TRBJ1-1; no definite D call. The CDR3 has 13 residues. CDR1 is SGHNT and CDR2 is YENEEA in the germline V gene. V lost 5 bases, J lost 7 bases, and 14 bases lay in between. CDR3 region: CASSENTGSEAFF. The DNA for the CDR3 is TGTGCCAGCAGCGAAAACACGGGAAGTGAAGCTTTCTTT.

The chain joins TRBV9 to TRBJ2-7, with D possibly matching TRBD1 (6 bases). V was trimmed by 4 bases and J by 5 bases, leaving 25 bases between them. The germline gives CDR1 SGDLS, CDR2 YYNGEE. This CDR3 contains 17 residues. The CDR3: CASSPREGVSGTNEQYF. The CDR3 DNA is TGTGCCAGCAGCCCGAGAGAGGGGGTGTCAGGGACCAACGAGCAGTACTTC.

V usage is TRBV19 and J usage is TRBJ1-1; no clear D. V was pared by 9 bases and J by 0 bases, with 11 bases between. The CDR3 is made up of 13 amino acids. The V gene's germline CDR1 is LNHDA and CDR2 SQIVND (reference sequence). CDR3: CASRGNMNTEAFF. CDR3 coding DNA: TGTGCCAGCCGGGGAAACATGAACACTGAAGCTTTCTTT.

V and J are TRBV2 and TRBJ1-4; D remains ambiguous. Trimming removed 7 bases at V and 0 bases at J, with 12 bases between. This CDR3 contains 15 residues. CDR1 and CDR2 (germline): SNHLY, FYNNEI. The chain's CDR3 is CASTVKGATNEKLFF. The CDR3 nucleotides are TGTGCCAGCACCGTAAAGGGAGCAACTAATGAAAAACTGTTTTTT. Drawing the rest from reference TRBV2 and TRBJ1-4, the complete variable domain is EPEVTQTPSHQVTQMGQEVILRCVPISNHLYFYWYRQILGQKVEFLVSFYNNEISEKSEIFDDQFSVERPDGSNFTLKIRSTKLEDSAMYFCASTVKGATNEKLFFGSGTQLSVL.

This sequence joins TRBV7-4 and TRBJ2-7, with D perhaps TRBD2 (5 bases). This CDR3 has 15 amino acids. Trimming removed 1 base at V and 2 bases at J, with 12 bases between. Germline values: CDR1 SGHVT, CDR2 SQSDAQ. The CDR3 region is CASSLGADYPYEQYF. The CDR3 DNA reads TGTGCCAGCAGCTTAGGGGCAGACTACCCCTACGAGCAGTACTTC.

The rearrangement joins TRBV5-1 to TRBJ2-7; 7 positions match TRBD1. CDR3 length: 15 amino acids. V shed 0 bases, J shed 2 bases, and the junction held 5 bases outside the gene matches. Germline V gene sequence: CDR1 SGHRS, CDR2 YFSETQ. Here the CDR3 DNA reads TGCGCCAGCAGCTTGGTTAGGGACAGCGCCTACGAGCAGTACTTC. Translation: CASSLVRDSAYEQYF.

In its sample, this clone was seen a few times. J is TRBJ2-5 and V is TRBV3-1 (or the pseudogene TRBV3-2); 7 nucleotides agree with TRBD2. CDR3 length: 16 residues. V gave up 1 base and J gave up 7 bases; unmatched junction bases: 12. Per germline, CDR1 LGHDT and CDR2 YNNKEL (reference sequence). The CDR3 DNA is TGTGCCAGCAGCCAAGTTGGTGCGGGGCCGGGAGGGACCCAGTACTTC. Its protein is CASSQVGAGPGGTQYF.